This T cell receptor beta chain was recovered during a study of cytomegalovirus exposure and HLA in healthy donors. Findings and limits, study-wide: HLA restriction was apparent for most CMV-associated TCR beta chains in a later analysis.

Germline CDR1 reads GTSNPN; CDR2 reads SVGIG (reference sequence). This CDR3 is 14 amino acids long. J gave up 3 bases and V 0 bases, and 2 bases lay outside the gene matches. Comment on this clone: Antigen unknown.

PCR involved 60 Vbeta and 13 Jbeta primers. The method was immunoSEQ multiplex PCR; TCRdb's version includes in-frame clones alone and lacks a portion of them. This sample has 95,000 to 100,000 clones, with around 85% found just once. The source material was PBMCs. This chain uses TRBV30 with TRBJ2-3; TRBD2 matches at 8 bases. The clonotype comes from a man aged 30 to 45 in good health and CMV-seronegative. The CDR3, as DNA: TGTGCCTGGAGTGTAACTAGCGGAACAGATACGCAGTATTTT. It translates to CAWSVTSGTDTQYF.